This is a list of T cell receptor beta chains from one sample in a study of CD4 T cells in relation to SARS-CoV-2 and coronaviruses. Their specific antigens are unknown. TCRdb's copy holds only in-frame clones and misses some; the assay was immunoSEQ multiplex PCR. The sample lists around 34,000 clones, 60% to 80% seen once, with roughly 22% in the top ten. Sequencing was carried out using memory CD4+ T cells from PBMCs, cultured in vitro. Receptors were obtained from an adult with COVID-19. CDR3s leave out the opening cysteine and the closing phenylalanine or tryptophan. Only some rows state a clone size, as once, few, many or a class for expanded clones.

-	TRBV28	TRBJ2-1	ASTQRRGMVAGNEQF
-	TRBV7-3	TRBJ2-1	ASSLTGREGPREQF
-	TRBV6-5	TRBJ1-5	ASSYGAPYSNQPQH
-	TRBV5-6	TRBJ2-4	ASSTSGAKNIQY
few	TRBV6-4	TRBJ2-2	ASSETSTGELF
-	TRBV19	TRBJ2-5	ASKTSSVTKQETQY
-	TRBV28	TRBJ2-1	ASSRPGLGGYNEQF
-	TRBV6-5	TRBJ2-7	ASRRLADYEQY
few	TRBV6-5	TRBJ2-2	ASSSHGMTGELF
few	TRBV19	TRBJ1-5	ASSRDYSNQPQH
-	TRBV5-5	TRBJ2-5	ASSLFGHTYQETQY
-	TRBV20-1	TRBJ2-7	SAPEGYEQY
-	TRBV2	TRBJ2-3	ASAREHTDTQY
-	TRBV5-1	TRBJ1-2	ASSPRGIDYGYT
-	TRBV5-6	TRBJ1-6	ASNRDTNSPLH
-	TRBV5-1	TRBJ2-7	ASTLLGGVSYEQY
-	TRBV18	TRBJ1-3	ASSPGTGYSGNTIY
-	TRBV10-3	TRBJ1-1	AISDGGGETEAF
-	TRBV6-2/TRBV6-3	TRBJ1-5	ASSQRTGRSQPQH
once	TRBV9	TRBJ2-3	ASGAGLHGADTQY
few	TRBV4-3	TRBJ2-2	ASSQGYDRLDAGELF
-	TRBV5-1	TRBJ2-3	ASSLGLAGTDTQY
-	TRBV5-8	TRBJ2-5	ASRKGTHSKETQY
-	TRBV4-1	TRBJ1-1	ASSSGSRRPGTLYEAF
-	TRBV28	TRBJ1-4	ASSSPRSKGGRKLF
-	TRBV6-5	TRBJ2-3	ASTNGDRVTDTQY
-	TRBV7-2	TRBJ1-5	ASSFGNQPQH
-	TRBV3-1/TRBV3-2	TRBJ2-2	ASSQVVDGGELF
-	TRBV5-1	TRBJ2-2	ASSLEIPGELF
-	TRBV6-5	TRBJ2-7	ASSRSGTGTYEQY
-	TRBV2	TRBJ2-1	AGRQGGYNEQF
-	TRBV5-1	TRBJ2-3	ASSLVLSAVDTQY
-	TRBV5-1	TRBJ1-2	ASKRQGASDGYT
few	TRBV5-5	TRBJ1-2	ASTPQGSYGYT
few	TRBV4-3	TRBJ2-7	ASSLGTGDNSYEQY
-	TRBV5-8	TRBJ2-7	ASSLTPMGVAEQY
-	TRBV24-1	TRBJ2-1	ATSDSDRDEQF
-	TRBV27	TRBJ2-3	AARSHGTDTQY
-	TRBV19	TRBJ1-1	ASSIPSAGSFGEAF
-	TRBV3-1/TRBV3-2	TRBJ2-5	ASSPAQGTQY
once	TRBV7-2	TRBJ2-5	ASNSKYSTGQETQY
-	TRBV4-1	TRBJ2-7	ASSWTSGDYEQY
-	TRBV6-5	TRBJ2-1	ASSSPANEQF
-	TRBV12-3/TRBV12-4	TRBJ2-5	ASSFLAGETQY
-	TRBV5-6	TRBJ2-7	ASTPAGTRYEQY
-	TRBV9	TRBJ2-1	ASSIGTGGASNEQF
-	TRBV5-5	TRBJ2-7	ASSRGQGPYYEQY
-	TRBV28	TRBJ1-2	ASSPPERPNYGYT
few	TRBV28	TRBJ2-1	ASSSPYLGQASSYNEQF
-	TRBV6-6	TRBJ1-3	ASSPSGNTIY